The clone carrying this T cell receptor beta chain was detected a few times. These data come from a study of blood T cell repertoires in COVID-19. Study background: The United States, Italy and Spain were the sources of the acute and convalescent COVID-19 samples.

Original methodology: Amplification of reference gene primers provided the estimated nucleated cell counts. The assay was immunoSEQ multiplex PCR, and TCRdb's table has in-frame clones only and misses some. That table is the source of V, J and clone size, and D and trimming were worked out from the DNA. The sample contains 250,000 to 300,000 clones, roughly 89% of which appear only once. What was sequenced was peripheral blood. This clonotype was sampled from a man aged 45-65 years with acute or convalescent COVID-19.

As DNA, the CDR3 is TGTGCCAGCAGATCCGGGACAGCCTCCTATAATTCACCCCTCCACTTT. This gives the protein CASRSGTASYNSPLHF. The chain carries TRBV27 and TRBJ1-6; 7 bases match TRBD1. Germline V lookup: CDR1 MNHEY, CDR2 SMNVEV (reference sequence). The V and J ends lost 6 bases and 0 bases, in that order; junction bases with no gene match: 5. The CDR3 runs to 16 residues.